This T cell receptor beta chain was found in a study of shared clonotypes between healthy human individuals. Regarding this clone: One base away lies a much larger clone, so this may be a sequencing read error.

The authors split each subset's genomic DNA evenly across several immunoSEQ plates. In replicate PCRs of unsorted PBMC, about 300 ng DNA, 30,000 or so T cell genomes, was used. Generated by immunoSEQ multiplex PCR, the TCRdb table keeps only in-frame clones and is missing some. This sample has about 490,000 clones, with less than 80% found just once. Trimming took off 6 bases at V and 2 bases at J, with 13 bases between the two ends. Germline V gene lookup returns CDR1 MNHEY and CDR2 SVGAGI. This CDR3 spans 14 amino acids. The J gene is TRBJ2-5, the V gene TRBV6-5; D may be TRBD1 (6 bases). The sample taken for sequencing was PBMCs. This sequence was found in a woman aged 40 to 50 in good health. Some clones in this sample may be carry-over from other donors' samples. The CDR3 bases are TGTGCCAGCAGGCGACCGACAGGTCAAGAGACCCAGTACTTC. This sequence encodes CASRRPTGQETQYF.